The present entry profiles one T cell receptor (beta chain) with its context. This clonotype has just a few counts. Its antigen target is currently unknown. No base qualities exist here, and no much larger clone lies one base off it. Reading from cysteine to phenylalanine, the CDR3 counts 15 amino acids. Only CDR3 DNA is held: 45 bases, read in frame from base 1. The germline V gene supplies CDR1 WSHSY and CDR2 SAAADI. V lost 4 bases and J lost 3 bases; the stretch between them is 16 bases long. The data originate from a study. The instrument given in TCRdb is Illumina MiSeq. TCRdb reanalyzed the raw reads on its own, using fastp at Q25 for trimming and MiXCR for clone calling, and kept in-frame beta chains. When rows share a CDR3 protein, they turn into one entry using the most common DNA and genes. For this sample the table gives approximately 3,500 distinct CDR3 sequences, of which approximately 9.8% were detected only once. The top ten clonotypes cover 6.3% of the sample.

The source is a human donor with rheumatoid arthritis. This chain joins TRBV10-2 to TRBJ2-7; TRBD1 is possibly the D segment (6 matching bases). The sample comprised CD4+ T cells from synovial fluid. At the DNA level, the sequence is TGCGCCAGCAGTGTAAACCCAGGGGTGTTCTACGAGCAGTACTTC. Translated, this gives CASSVNPGVFYEQYF.